The 4 T cell receptor beta chains in this list originate from one sample, sequenced in a study of CD8 T cells in ankylosing spondylitis. In TCRdb, the 5' RACE reads were re-called with MiXCR into one record per CDR3 protein. The sample has about 220,000 distinct CDR3 sequences; roughly 18% are singletons. For these TCRs, the target antigens are not known. Points from the study as a whole: In ankylosing spondylitis blood, a motif of about eight highly homologous TCR beta variants appeared characteristic.

The sequenced sample consisted of blood, either unsorted or a sorted T cell fraction (not recorded which). These receptors were collected from a male donor with ankylosing spondylitis.

The V and J genes are TRBV2 and TRBJ2-7; D may be TRBD1 (6 bases). This CDR3 is built from 15 residues. Germline CDR1 and CDR2: SNHLY and FYNNEI. V was trimmed by 3 bases and J by 3 bases, leaving 15 bases between them. The CDR3 coding sequence is TGTGCCAGCAGTGAGGCGTCAGGGACATTCTACGAGCAGTACTTC. This encodes CASSEASGTFYEQYF.

The rearrangement links TRBV5-6 to TRBJ2-3; 13 nucleotides align to TRBD2. This CDR3 comprises 21 residues. Germline V gives CDR1 SGHDT, CDR2 YYEEEE. V was clipped by 4 bases and J by 5 bases; unmatched bases: 22. CDR3 in DNA: TGTGCCAGCAGCCCCCTTCGCCTGGGACAGGAAGGACTAGCGGGAGAAGATACGCAGTATTTT. Encoded protein: CASSPLRLGQEGLAGEDTQYF. Together with reference TRBV5-6 and TRBJ2-3, the CDR3 gives the full variable domain: DAGVTQSPTHLIKTRGQQVTLRCSPKSGHDTVSWYQQALGQGPQFIFQYYEEEERQRGNFPDRFSGHQFPNYSSELNVNALLLGDSALYLCASSPLRLGQEGLAGEDTQYFGPGTRLTVL.

This clonotype turned up a few times. The chain employs TRBV20-1 and TRBJ2-7; 7 bases agree with TRBD1. The germline V gene encodes CDR1 DFQATT and CDR2 SNEGSKA (reference sequence). The CDR3 spans 17 residues. J lost 0 bases, V lost 1 base, and 12 bases had no gene match. The CDR3 region is CSARGFGTVSLSYEQYF. In DNA, the CDR3 is TGCAGTGCTAGAGGGTTCGGGACAGTCAGCCTCTCCTACGAGCAGTACTTC.

This clonotype was detected a few times. The chain employs TRBV5-1 and TRBJ2-7, with D unclear. CDR3 length: 11 amino acids. From germline, CDR1 is SGHRS and CDR2 YFSETQ. The germline V and J ends were trimmed by 6 bases and 7 bases, with 11 bases remaining between them. CDR3 bases: TGCGCCAGCAACCTAGGCGGAGAGCAGTACTTC. It encodes CASNLGGEQYF.